These 10 T cell receptor beta chains were all obtained from the same sample, sequenced in a study of regulatory T cells in long-lasting Graves disease. Regarding time point: newly diagnosed GD, antithyroid drugs for less than 3 months. The TCR library was prepared using RNA isolated from PBMCs. Libraries of TCR beta came from iRepertoire HTBI primers plus Arm-PCR of CDR3 regions. TCRdb called the multiplex PCR reads again in MiXCR, with one record for every CDR3 protein. The repertoire holds roughly 420,000 distinct CDR3 sequences, with over 15% as singletons. These data also formed part of another study, on T cells in Graves' hyperthyroidism and ophthalmopathy.

Here the sequenced sample was peripheral blood mononuclear cells (PBMCs), taken at new diagnosis, from a patient treated with antithyroid drugs. These receptors all come from a woman in her 30s with Graves disease.

This clonotype was counted at least ten times. The chain's CDR3 is CASSSDDQPQHF. CDR3 bases: TGTGCCAGCAGCTCCGATGATCAGCCCCAGCATTTT. The J gene is TRBJ1-5, the V gene TRBV7-9, with unresolved D. The CDR3 consists of 12 residues. Trimming cost V 4 bases and J 5 bases, with 6 bases left between them. The germline V gene has CDR1 SEHNR and CDR2 FQNEAQ (reference sequence).

This clonotype was counted ten times or more. The rearrangement uses TRBV5-1 and TRBJ1-1; D uncertain. The CDR3 runs 12 residues. Germline assignment: CDR1 SGHRS and CDR2 YFSETQ. Trimming stripped 3 bases from V and 10 bases from J, with 13 bases between. CDR3 coding DNA: TGCGCCAGCAGCTCTCGAGGCACGGCAGCTTTCTTT. This codes for CASSSRGTAAFF. The full variable domain, with the rest looked up from reference TRBV5-1 and TRBJ1-1, is KAGVTQTPRYLIKTRGQQVTLSCSPISGHRSVSWYQQTPGQGLQFLFEYFSETQRNKGNFPGRFSGRQFSNSRSEMNVSTLELGDSALYLCASSSRGTAAFFGQGTRLTVV.

This clonotype was counted between two and nine times. V is TRBV6-5 and J is TRBJ1-5; unclear D gene. CDR1 and CDR2 (germline): MNHEY, SVGAGI. Trimming removed 0 bases at V and 0 bases at J, with 9 bases between. This CDR3 spans 16 amino acids. CDR3 residues: CASSYSARHSNQPQHF. DNA for the CDR3: TGTGCCAGCAGTTACTCGGCCAGACATAGCAATCAGCCCCAGCATTTT.

The count of this clonotype is one. A much larger clone is a single base away; this may be a read error. The chain couples TRBV24-1 to TRBJ2-3, with 8 positions matching TRBD2. The CDR3 contains 15 residues. V gave up 3 bases and J gave up 2 bases; unmatched junction bases: 3. Germline CDR1 reads KGHDR; CDR2 reads SFDVKD. The CDR3 region has the DNA TGTGCCACCAGTGATCTTAGCGGGGTCACAGATACGCAGTATTTT. The encoded protein is CATSDLSGVTDTQYF.

The V call is TRBV19, the J call TRBJ2-5; 7 bases align to TRBD1. Germline V gene sequence: CDR1 LNHDA, CDR2 SQIVND (reference sequence). The V gene end was trimmed by 3 bases and the J gene end by 5 bases; junction bases not matched to a gene: 3. The CDR3 totals 13 residues. CDR3 sequence (DNA): TGTGCCAGTAGTATCGGACAGGAGGAGACCCAGTACTTC. Its protein product is CASSIGQEETQYF.

This clonotype turned up a few times. A much larger clone lies a single base off, so this may be a read error. The chain joins TRBV15 to TRBJ2-7, with 12 positions matching TRBD2. The CDR3 spans 18 residues. Looked up from germline, CDR1 is LNHNV and CDR2 is YYDKDF (reference sequence). CDR3 sequence reads: CATSRDRRTSGIPYGQYF. In DNA form, the CDR3 reads TGTGCCACCAGCAGAGATCGTAGGACTAGCGGGATCCCCTACGGGCAGTACTTC.

The chain carries TRBV27 and TRBJ1-2, with 7 bases lining up with TRBD1. With 6 bases clipped from V and 1 base from J, the junction kept 11 bases outside the gene matches. Germline V CDR1 and CDR2: MNHEY, SMNVEV (reference sequence). The CDR3 spans 16 residues. CDR3 protein: CASSRRLRGINYGYTF. The CDR3 nucleotides are TGTGCCAGCAGCCGTCGACTCAGGGGGATTAACTATGGCTACACCTTC.

This clonotype was seen only a few times. The V gene is TRBV3-1, the J gene TRBJ1-1; weak D call: TRBD1 (5 bases). CDR3 length equals 16 residues. Trimming pared 0 bases from V and 1 base from J, leaving 12 bases between. Germline V gene data show CDR1 as LGHDT and CDR2 as YNNKEL (reference sequence). In nucleotides, the CDR3 is TGTGCCAGCAGCCAAGATGTTAGGGGCTGGAACACTGAAGCTTTCTTT. Its translation: CASSQDVRGWNTEAFF.

This clonotype has only a few counts. V gene TRBV9 combines with J gene TRBJ2-3; unclear D gene. The CDR3 sequence is 16 residues long. V shed 0 bases and J shed 0 bases, with 11 bases lying between them. Per germline, CDR1 SGDLS and CDR2 YYNGEE. Written as DNA, the CDR3 is TGTGCCAGCAGCGTAGAGGACGCTCTGAGCACAGATACGCAGTATTTT. It yields the protein CASSVEDALSTDTQYF.

This clonotype was observed a few times. The CDR3 DNA sequence: TGTGCCAGCATGGAGGGACCTAACGAGCAGTACTTC. Translation gives CASMEGPNEQYF. The V call is TRBV27, the J call TRBJ2-7; possible D gene TRBD2, 6 bases. The CDR3 runs to 12 residues. Germline V gene sequence: CDR1 MNHEY, CDR2 SMNVEV (reference sequence). Trimming shortened V by 7 bases and J by 5 bases, and 12 bases separated the two germline ends.